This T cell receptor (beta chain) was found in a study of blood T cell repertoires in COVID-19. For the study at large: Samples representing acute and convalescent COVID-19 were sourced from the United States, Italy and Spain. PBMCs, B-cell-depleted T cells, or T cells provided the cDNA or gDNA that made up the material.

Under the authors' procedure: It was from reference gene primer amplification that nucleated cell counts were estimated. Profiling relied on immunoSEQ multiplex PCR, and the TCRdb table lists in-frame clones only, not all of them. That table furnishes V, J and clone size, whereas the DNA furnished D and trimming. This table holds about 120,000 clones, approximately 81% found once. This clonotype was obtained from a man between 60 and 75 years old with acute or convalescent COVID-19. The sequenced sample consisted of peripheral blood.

CDR3 sequence (DNA): TGTGCCAGCATCCCCCCTTCTAGAAAGCAGTACTTC. Amino acid sequence: CASIPPSRKQYF. The chain uses TRBV2 and TRBJ2-7; no clear D gene. Germline V lookup: CDR1 SNHLY, CDR2 FYNNEI. Trimming stripped 7 bases from V and 8 bases from J, with 15 bases between. CDR3 length equals 12 residues.